This TCR beta chain originates from a study of shared clonotypes between healthy human individuals (dated by TCRdb to about 2020). Broadly, across the study: Three men and two women, aged 18 to 49 years, made up the cohort. For each donor, CD4 naive and CD4 memory were each run on three plates, CD8 naive on two plates, and CD8 memory on one plate. To estimate repertoire size and how much clonotypes are shared between individuals, the study performed deep sequencing of blood TCR repertoires from roughly five healthy adults. To increase sequencing depth and limit assay-specific biases, different laboratories used diverse techniques to prepare libraries and sequence TCR repertoires. Between about 0.85 and 8.9 billion PBMCs per donor were obtained by leukapheresis. Study-level results and caveats: Larger estimated clonotype richness was generally found for naive subsets than for memory subsets. When a few donors were compared, the shared fraction of clonotypes was around 5% for naive CD4, 3.5% to 4% for naive CD8, 2% to 2.5% for memory CD4, and approximately 0.4% for memory CD8. Even with the large sequencing depth, rarefaction of the sorted-subset datasets indicated that sequencing was incomplete. Because the study included only a small number of donors, the genetic and exposure-history diversity represented was limited. Pairwise subsampling led to the expectation that sequencing depth would affect the degree of clonotype sharing among donors. Sampling was restricted to blood, and TCR repertoires in tissue are likely to differ from TCR repertoires in blood. Compared with non-shared clonotypes, the clonotypes found in all four sorted-subset donors had higher generation probabilities.

For the CD8 naive samples, CD45RO-negative cells were positively selected for CCR7, yielding a CD45RA+CCR7+ population from which TemRA cells were excluded. The donors were healthy, HIV-negative adults who had no recently reported acute infections or vaccinations. All donors were Caucasian adults living in Nashville, Tennessee, USA. Blood was obtained by leukapheresis, after which PBMCs were separated by Ficoll-Histopaque density gradient centrifugation and cryopreserved in liquid nitrogen vapor phase. Purity and quantity of every magnetically sorted T cell population were checked by analytical flow cytometry. Genomic DNA was isolated from each sorted fraction and quantified by UV absorbance on a Nanodrop 2000c. With respect to this clone: Its target antigen remains unknown. No much larger clonotype is one base removed from it; base qualities were not supplied.

TCR CDR3 regions were amplified from genomic DNA by multiplex PCR using the deep immunoSEQ assay. Extracted genomic DNA from each cell subset was distributed evenly across all wells of several immunoSEQ 96-well plates, and each plate was treated as a replicate. For sorted subsets, 150 to 250 ng of genomic DNA, equivalent to some 33,000 T cell genomes, went into each replicate PCR. Purified libraries were measured with a Qubit 3.0 fluorometer, size-checked on a Bioanalyzer 2100, and measured again with the KAPA Library Quantification kit. Every immunoSEQ 96-well plate was sequenced on a separate single-read 150-cycle Illumina NextSeq 550 flow cell. Per the authors' processing: Because the immunoSEQ output included only junctional sequences and no quality scores, the filtering could not be the same as the filtering used for full-length reads. To assign V/J genes and CDR3, sequences were annotated against IMGT germline references using PyIR, a Python wrapper for IgBLAST v1.9. Reads were filtered out if the reads had weak V/J assignments (E-value above 1e-6), no CDR3, stop codons, out-of-frame junctions, or ambiguous translated residues. V3J clonotypes were defined as sequences sharing the same inferred V gene, J gene, and CDR3 amino acid sequence. To compute the percentage overlap between repertoires, the number of shared unique clonotypes was divided by the size of the smaller repertoire. Richness of each repertoire was evaluated using RTK rarefaction, the Chao1 estimator, and Recon v2.1 estimates of unobserved clonotypes. Generation probabilities were computed with OLGA for all TCRbeta clonotypes obtained by the gDNA method from four donors. This immuneACCESS table, as held by TCRdb, lists in-frame sequences with V and J called but not all clones. Of the missing ones, under half trace to an unresolved V gene in checked studies; the others have no known cause. The DNA gave D and trimming, while V, J and clone size come from that table. The sample profile shows roughly 600,000 clones; 98% of them were found once. In total, the top ten clones hold 0.3% to 0.35% of the sample.

This TCR was sampled from a man aged 25-45 years in good health. Material: naive CD8+ T cells sorted from blood. Sample cell subset or site, as interpreted from the label and publication: CD45RA+CCR7+.

The DNA is TGTGCCAGCACGTCCCGGGACAGCTCCTACGAGCAGTACTTC. Its amino acids are CASTSRDSSYEQYF. This chain is built from TRBV13 and TRBJ2-7, and 7 bases in between align with TRBD1. Spanning cysteine to phenylalanine, the CDR3 consists of 14 amino acids. The only DNA kept is the CDR3, 42 bases in frame from the first base. The germline V end is reduced by 7 bases and the J end by 0 bases; junction bases left unmatched: 6. Taken from the germline V gene (reference sequence), the CDR1 and CDR2 loops are PRHDT and FYEKMQ.